Listed below are T cell receptor beta chains from one sample, sequenced in a study of blood T cells in healthy people across ages. TCRdb re-called the 5' RACE reads through MiXCR, storing one row per CDR3 protein. The data contain approximately 1,000,000 distinct CDR3 sequences, 35% to 50% of them seen just once; the ten biggest clones take up 15% to 20%. The sample comprised blood. These receptors all come from a woman between 55 and 75 years old in good health. Both conserved end residues are trimmed from each CDR3. Each record gives: J gene, V gene, CDR3 protein.

j_call: TRBJ1-6
v_call: TRBV6-5
cdr3_aa: ASSYSLEAGGDLSALH

j_call: TRBJ1-1
v_call: TRBV5-1
cdr3_aa: ASSLVGGAGSEAF

j_call: TRBJ2-1
v_call: TRBV11-3
cdr3_aa: ASSSGAGLSSYNEQF

j_call: TRBJ2-1
v_call: TRBV20-1
cdr3_aa: SAREFRAYGNEQF

j_call: TRBJ1-5
v_call: TRBV11-2
cdr3_aa: ASSLQGREPQH

j_call: TRBJ2-4
v_call: TRBV28
cdr3_aa: ASSYGAGNYERY

j_call: TRBJ2-7
v_call: TRBV6-2/TRBV6-3
cdr3_aa: ASSYSFAGDSYEQY

j_call: TRBJ2-7
v_call: TRBV20-1
cdr3_aa: SAPRLVSYEQY

j_call: TRBJ1-5
v_call: TRBV28
cdr3_aa: ASSLERSPSNQPQH

j_call: TRBJ2-3
v_call: TRBV15
cdr3_aa: ATSGGTTPNTDTQY

j_call: TRBJ2-3
v_call: TRBV5-6
cdr3_aa: ASSFLAETDTQY

j_call: TRBJ2-4
v_call: TRBV12-3/TRBV12-4
cdr3_aa: ASSLSPGQQY

j_call: TRBJ1-1
v_call: TRBV9
cdr3_aa: ASSVGWGVMNTEAF

j_call: TRBJ2-3
v_call: TRBV20-1
cdr3_aa: SARATDWDTQY

j_call: TRBJ2-7
v_call: TRBV11-2
cdr3_aa: ASSLATPGSYEQY

j_call: TRBJ2-4
v_call: TRBV4-2
cdr3_aa: ASSQAQLRETPYIQY

j_call: TRBJ2-5
v_call: TRBV5-8
cdr3_aa: ASSPGFGEQY